The 3 T cell receptor beta chains reported below all come from one sample, sequenced in a study of T cell repertoires in cytomegalovirus infection. MiXCR, applied by TCRdb to the reads, yields one record per CDR3 protein. Of around 500,000 distinct CDR3 sequences in the sample, approximately 42% were seen once. For these TCRs, the target antigens are not known. The sequences come from cultured PBMCs, collected from culture after CMV antigen stimulation. The receptors derive from a human donor in good health (CMV status not recorded). Some clones in this sample may be carry-over from other donors' samples.

The chain recombines TRBV5-4 with TRBJ2-7; D gene ambiguous. V dropped 7 bases and J dropped 5 bases, with 16 bases sitting between them. The CDR3 totals 13 residues. Germline assignment: CDR1 SGHNT and CDR2 YYREEE (reference sequence). CDR3 nucleotides: TGTGCCAGCTCTCGTCCCGCGTCGGACGAGCAGTACTTC. Translation: CASSRPASDEQYF.

The chain carries TRBV4-1 and TRBJ1-1; TRBD1 agrees at 7 bases. The CDR3 is made up of 15 amino acids. Trimming removed 4 bases from V and 1 base from J; junction bases left unmatched: 6. The germline V gene encodes CDR1 MGHRA and CDR2 YSYEKL. CDR3: CASSPTQGSNTEAFF. The DNA of the CDR3 is TGCGCCAGCAGCCCAACACAGGGGTCGAACACTGAAGCTTTCTTT.

The rearrangement uses TRBV2 and TRBJ1-2, with D perhaps matching TRBD1 (5 bases). V was clipped by 6 bases and J by 7 bases, with 15 bases between them. This CDR3 has 13 amino acids. Germline lookup yields CDR1 SNHLY and CDR2 FYNNEI. The CDR3 protein is CASRSLREVGYTF. CDR3 nucleotides: TGTGCCAGCAGGAGCCTCAGGGAAGTTGGCTACACCTTC. The variable domain in full, completed from reference TRBV2 and TRBJ1-2, reads EPEVTQTPSHQVTQMGQEVILRCVPISNHLYFYWYRQILGQKVEFLVSFYNNEISEKSEIFDDQFSVERPDGSNFTLKIRSTKLEDSAMYFCASRSLREVGYTFGSGTRLTVV.